These 17 T cell receptor beta chains originate from one sample sequenced in a study of CD8 T cells in Susac syndrome (dated by TCRdb to between 2019 and 2020). The method was the immunoSEQ multiplex PCR assay. RNA was extracted with the RNeasy kit and roughly 0.45 to 1 ug was reverse transcribed using random hexamers. Through fastp at Q25 and MiXCR, TCRdb rebuilt clones from the public reads, retaining in-frame beta chains. Rows with one shared CDR3 protein collapse into an entry with the most common genes and DNA. Present in this sample are about 85,000 distinct CDR3 sequences, approximately 95% of which were seen just once. 0.45% to 0.5% of the sample comes from the top ten. The sample comprised CD8+ T cells from PBMCs. The source is a human donor with Susac syndrome.

The chain combines TRBV7-8 with TRBJ1-5; D not resolved. V was clipped by 5 bases and J by 0 bases, with 14 bases between them. This CDR3 spans 16 amino acids. Germline CDR1 is SGHVS and CDR2 is FQNEAQ. CDR3 sequence reads: CASSGAGRNSNQPQHF. CDR3 bases: TGTGCCAGCAGCGGCGCAGGAAGGAATAGCAATCAGCCCCAGCATTTT.

This chain connects TRBV20-1 to TRBJ2-6; D is uncertain. The germline gives CDR1 DFQATT, CDR2 SNEGSKA (reference sequence). The CDR3 extends over 21 amino acids. Deletions cut 0 bases from V and 0 bases from J, with 24 bases between. DNA for the CDR3: TGCAGTGCTAGAGATAAATCGTGGCAGGCGCTAAACCCCTCTGGGGCCAACGTCCTGACTTTC. It translates to CSARDKSWQALNPSGANVLTF.

The V gene is TRBV29-1, the J gene TRBJ2-1, with 8 bases aligning to TRBD1. The germline CDR1 and CDR2 sequences are SQVTM and ANQGSEA. Trimming at V came to 8 bases and at J to 6 bases, leaving 3 bases not matched to a gene. The CDR3 consists of 11 residues. CDR3 amino acids: CSFGQGNEQFF. CDR3 DNA: TGCAGCTTCGGACAGGGCAATGAGCAGTTCTTC.

The DNA of the CDR3 is TGTGCCAGCAGCCCTATCGGGAGCAATCAGCCCCAGCATTTT. Translated: CASSPIGSNQPQHF. The gene calls are TRBV27 and TRBJ1-5; no definite D call. The germline CDR1 and CDR2 sequences are MNHEY and SMNVEV (reference sequence). The CDR3 totals 14 residues. Trimming took 6 bases from V and 1 from J, leaving 10 bases between them.

V and J are TRBV5-1 and TRBJ2-7, with a weak D call TRBD1 (6 bases). Trimming stripped 4 bases from V and 3 bases from J, with 14 bases between. Germline V gene lookup returns CDR1 SGHRS and CDR2 YFSETQ. The CDR3 totals 14 residues. The CDR3 region is CASSPPDSNYEQYF. The CDR3 nucleotides read TGCGCCAGCAGCCCCCCGGACAGCAACTACGAGCAGTACTTC.

The V call is TRBV14, the J call TRBJ1-2; D not resolved. This CDR3 has 14 residues. V was cut by 0 bases and J by 8 bases, with 13 bases left in between. Looked up from germline, CDR1 is SGHDN and CDR2 is FVKESK. CDR3 nucleotide sequence: TGTGCCAGCAGCCAAGATCAATCCCTCGTCGGCTACACCTTC. Translated: CASSQDQSLVGYTF.

The chain uses TRBV20-1 and TRBJ2-5, with 7 positions matching TRBD1. Germline V gene lookup returns CDR1 DFQATT and CDR2 SNEGSKA (reference sequence). V was clipped by 2 bases and J by 2 bases; unmatched bases: 11. The CDR3 is made up of 16 amino acids. In DNA, the CDR3 is TGCAGTGCTAGATCCATTTGGACAGGAACACAAGAGACCCAGTACTTC. It encodes CSARSIWTGTQETQYF.

The chain couples TRBV5-5 to TRBJ2-1; no definite D call. Trimming took off 0 bases at V and 6 bases at J, with 16 bases between the two ends. CDR1 and CDR2 from the germline V gene are SGHKS and YYEKEE (reference sequence). The CDR3 loop spans 16 amino acids. CDR3 in amino acids: CASSLGLPDPFNEQFF. CDR3 coding DNA: TGTGCCAGCAGCTTGGGACTCCCGGACCCCTTCAATGAGCAGTTCTTC.

The CDR3 DNA is TGTGCCAGCAGCTTGGGCGGGATCGGCTACGAGCAGTACTTC. Amino acids: CASSLGGIGYEQYF. The chain recombines TRBV5-6 with TRBJ2-7; possibly TRBD2 for D (6 bases). V gave up 0 bases and J gave up 3 bases, with 10 bases separating them. Per germline, CDR1 SGHDT and CDR2 YYEEEE. This CDR3 comprises 14 residues. The whole variable domain, remainder taken from reference TRBV5-6 and TRBJ2-7, is DAGVTQSPTHLIKTRGQQVTLRCSPKSGHDTVSWYQQALGQGPQFIFQYYEEEERQRGNFPDRFSGHQFPNYSSELNVNALLLGDSALYLCASSLGGIGYEQYFGPGTRLTVT.

This chain links TRBV20-1 with TRBJ2-7, with a tentative D call TRBD1 (5 bases). CDR3 length equals 11 residues. CDR1 is DFQATT, CDR2 SNEGSKA, per germline (reference sequence). The germline V and J ends were trimmed by 6 bases and 7 bases, with 13 bases remaining between them. Here the CDR3 DNA reads TGCAGTGCAGCAGGGTTGGGGGAGCAGTACTTC. Its protein is CSAAGLGEQYF.

The CDR3, as DNA: TGTGCCAGCACCGACTCCGGGGAGCTGTTTTTT. Its translation: CASTDSGELFF. The chain recombines TRBV7-2 with TRBJ2-2; D not certain. The CDR3 extends over 11 amino acids. Between the trimmed V and J ends, which lost 7 bases and 6 bases, there was a span of 6 bases. The germline CDR1 and CDR2 sequences are SGHTA and FQGNSA.

This sequence joins TRBV20-1 and TRBJ2-3, with 9 positions matching TRBD2. Germline CDR1 DFQATT, CDR2 SNEGSKA (reference sequence). The CDR3 is 18 amino acids. The trim removed 1 base at V and 5 bases at J, leaving 16 bases unmatched. The CDR3 sequence: CSARVGDQAGGRGDTQYF. The CDR3 region has the DNA TGCAGTGCTAGAGTGGGGGACCAGGCGGGAGGGCGTGGAGATACGCAGTATTTT.

The chain links TRBV28 to TRBJ2-5; D is ambiguous. The V gene lost 8 bases and the J gene lost 4 bases, with 11 bases spanning the gap. The germline gives CDR1 MDHEN, CDR2 SYDVKM. The CDR3 is 12 residues long. The CDR3 region has the DNA TGTGCCAGCCATGCGGATGGAGAGACCCAGTACTTC. Amino acids: CASHADGETQYF.

The chain has TRBV7-8 and TRBJ1-2; D gene uncertain. The CDR3 runs to 14 residues. From germline, CDR1 is SGHVS and CDR2 FQNEAQ. Trimming removed 1 base from V and 4 bases from J, with 10 bases in between. CDR3 region: CASSLGPDLYGYTF. In DNA, the CDR3 is TGTGCCAGCAGCTTAGGACCAGATCTCTATGGCTACACCTTC.

The genes are TRBV29-1 and TRBJ2-1; no clear D gene. Looked up from germline, CDR1 is SQVTM and CDR2 is ANQGSEA. Trimming removed 7 bases at V and 9 bases at J, with 10 bases between. This CDR3 region has 10 residues. This CDR3 is CSATSGEQFF. The CDR3 bases are TGCAGCGCGACGTCCGGTGAGCAGTTCTTC.

V is TRBV6-6 and J is TRBJ1-2; a weak D match, TRBD1 (6 bases). The V end lost 6 bases, the J end lost 7 bases, and 18 bases lay between the germline ends. Germline V gives CDR1 MNHNY, CDR2 SVGAGI (reference sequence). The CDR3 is 14 amino acids. CDR3 in amino acids: CASSLAGGASGYTF. In DNA form, the CDR3 reads TGTGCCAGCAGCCTTGCGGGGGGCGCAAGTGGCTACACCTTC.

The genes are TRBV6-5 and TRBJ2-1, with 9 bases fitting TRBD2. With V trimmed by 0 bases and J by 1 base, 4 bases remained unmatched. The CDR3 spans 17 residues. Germline CDR1 is MNHEY and CDR2 is SVGAGI. CDR3 residues: CASSYSGLAGSYNEQFF. DNA of the CDR3: TGTGCCAGCAGTTACTCGGGGCTAGCGGGATCCTACAATGAGCAGTTCTTC.